The sequence of this T cell receptor (beta chain) was determined in a study of identifying expanded T cells in peripheral blood. The germline gives CDR1 MNHEY, CDR2 SMNVEV (reference sequence). The CDR3 runs to 15 residues. The junction had 9 bases not matched to a gene; V was cut back by 5 bases and J by 6 bases. The repertoire was sequenced with immunoSEQ multiplex PCR; TCRdb's copy has only in-frame clones and lacks some. Of 81,000 or so clones in the sample, roughly 84% were seen once. Sequencing was performed on blood. The chain joins TRBV27 to TRBJ2-7; 11 bases align to TRBD2. The source of this sequence is a person aged 18 to 70 in good health. The CDR3 DNA is TGTGCCAGCAGTCCAGCAATTAGCGGGAGGGGCGAGCAGTACTTC. Its translation is CASSPAISGRGEQYF.